The rows below give T cell receptor beta chains drawn from one sample of a study of Graves' ophthalmopathy and Graves' hyperthyroidism. TCRdb redid the calling of the multiplex PCR reads with MiXCR, one entry per CDR3 protein. The sample yields 580,000 or so distinct CDR3 sequences, approximately 37% seen once. What was sequenced was peripheral blood or thyroid tissue (not recorded which). The source is an adult man with Graves' hyperthyroidism. The CDR3 runs from the conserved cysteine through the conserved F or W. The D gene is left open where the match is weak. Clone size is not always given. Where it is, it says once, few, many or a class for expanded clones.

j_call	d_call	v_call	cdr3_length	clone_size	cdr3_aa	cdr3_nt
TRBJ2-7	-	TRBV5-1	16	many	CASSPTTRGDSYEQYF	TGCGCCAGCAGCCCGACGACGAGGGGAGATTCCTACGAGCAGTACTTC
TRBJ2-7	-	TRBV2	15	-	CASSGQGRSSYEQYF	TGTGCCAGCTCCGGGCAGGGTCGAAGCTCCTACGAGCAGTACTTC
TRBJ2-1	TRBD2	TRBV2	17	-	CASSSTTSGGALNEQFF	TGTGCCAGCAGTAGTACGACTAGCGGGGGGGCCCTCAATGAGCAGTTCTTC
TRBJ1-4	TRBD1	TRBV12-3/TRBV12-4	15	-	CASSSRGTDGEKLFF	TGTGCCAGCAGTTCAAGGGGGACAGATGGTGAAAAACTGTTTTTT
TRBJ2-5	TRBD1	TRBV29-1	14	-	CSVGADRGRETQYF	TGCAGCGTTGGAGCGGACAGGGGGAGGGAGACCCAGTACTTC
TRBJ1-5	-	TRBV5-1	15	many	CASSLLPRGNQPQHF	TGCGCCAGCAGCTTGTTACCCCGTGGGAATCAGCCCCAGCATTTT
TRBJ2-1	-	TRBV7-9	13	once	CASRDSNYNEQFF	TGTGCCAGCCGGGACTCGAACTACAATGAGCAGTTCTTC
TRBJ2-5	-	TRBV7-2	13	-	CASSLDWGDTQYF	TGTGCCAGCAGCTTAGATTGGGGCGACACCCAGTACTTC
TRBJ2-5	-	TRBV15	14	-	CATSSQGAQETQYF	TGTGCCACCAGCAGTCAAGGGGCCCAAGAGACCCAGTACTTC
TRBJ1-1	-	TRBV27	16	many	CASSPLTGHRNTEAFF	TGTGCCAGCAGTCCACTAACGGGACATAGGAACACTGAAGCTTTCTTT
TRBJ1-1	-	TRBV2	15	many	CASSEARQSNTEAFF	TGTGCCAGCAGTGAAGCGAGACAGAGTAACACTGAAGCTTTCTTT
TRBJ1-4	-	TRBV19	13	many	CASTGEVNEKLFF	TGTGCCAGTACAGGGGAAGTTAATGAAAAACTGTTTTTT
TRBJ1-2	TRBD1	TRBV5-1	16	many	CASSLVRDRGDYGYTF	TGCGCCAGCAGCTTGGTCCGCGACAGGGGTGACTATGGCTACACCTTC
TRBJ2-7	-	TRBV20-1	14	-	CSASDRVSYNEQYF	TGCAGTGCTAGTGACAGAGTCTCCTACAATGAGCAGTACTTC
TRBJ2-7	-	TRBV30	13	few	CAWGDLDSYEQYF	TGTGCCTGGGGGGACTTAGACTCCTACGAGCAGTACTTC
TRBJ1-1	TRBD1	TRBV7-6	15	-	CASSPPGQSITEAFF	TGTGCCAGCAGCCCGCCGGGACAGTCCATTACTGAAGCTTTCTTT
TRBJ2-2	-	TRBV5-1	11	many	CANRVSGELFF	TGCGCTAATCGGGTCTCCGGGGAGCTGTTTTTT
TRBJ2-5	TRBD2	TRBV5-8	15	many	CASSSAGTAQETQYF	TGTGCCAGCAGTTCAGCGGGGACGGCTCAAGAGACCCAGTACTTC
TRBJ2-1	TRBD1	TRBV7-3	12	few	CASSSYRGEQFF	TGTGCCAGCAGCTCCTACAGGGGTGAGCAGTTCTTC
TRBJ2-1	TRBD2	TRBV7-9	15	-	CASSRGLVEFNEQFF	TGTGCCAGCAGCCGCGGACTAGTGGAATTCAATGAGCAGTTCTTC
TRBJ2-7	TRBD1	TRBV29-1	13	few	CSVGQGTFYEQYF	TGCAGCGTCGGACAGGGGACCTTTTACGAGCAGTACTTC
TRBJ1-4	-	TRBV7-2	15	many	CASSRDSATNEKLFF	TGTGCCAGCAGCCGCGACAGCGCAACTAATGAAAAACTGTTTTTT
TRBJ2-7	-	TRBV7-9	13	many	CASSLMGDYEQYF	TGTGCCAGCAGCTTAATGGGGGACTACGAGCAGTACTTC
TRBJ1-1	TRBD1	TRBV6-5	11	-	CASRRQGQAFF	TGTGCCAGCCGAAGACAGGGCCAAGCTTTCTTT
TRBJ2-2	TRBD2	TRBV7-8	16	many	CASSQTSGGNTGELFF	TGTGCCAGCAGCCAGACTAGCGGGGGAAACACCGGGGAGCTGTTTTTT
TRBJ2-3	TRBD2	TRBV2	17	-	CASSEDRTSGSTDTQYF	TGTGCCAGCAGCGAAGATCGGACTAGCGGAAGTACAGATACGCAGTATTTT
TRBJ2-7	-	TRBV5-1	11	many	CASRDGSYRVF	TGCGCCAGCAGGGACGGATCCTATCGGGTCTTC
TRBJ2-2	-	TRBV10-3	14	many	CAINDQKNTGELFF	TGTGCCATCAACGACCAAAAGAACACCGGGGAGCTGTTTTTT